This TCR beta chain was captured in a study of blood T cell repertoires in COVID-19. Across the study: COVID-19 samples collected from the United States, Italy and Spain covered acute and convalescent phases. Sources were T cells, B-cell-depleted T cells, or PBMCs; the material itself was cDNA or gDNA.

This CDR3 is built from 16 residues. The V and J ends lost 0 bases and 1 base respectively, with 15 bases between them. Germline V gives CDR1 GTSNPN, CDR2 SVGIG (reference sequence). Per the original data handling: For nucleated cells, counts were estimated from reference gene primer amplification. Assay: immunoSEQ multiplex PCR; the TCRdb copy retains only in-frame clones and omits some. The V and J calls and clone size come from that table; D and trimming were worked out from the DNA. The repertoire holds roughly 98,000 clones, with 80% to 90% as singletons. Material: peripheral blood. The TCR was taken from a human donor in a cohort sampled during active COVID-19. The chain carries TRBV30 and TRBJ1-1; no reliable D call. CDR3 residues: CAWSVLMLAENTEAFF. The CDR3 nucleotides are TGTGCCTGGAGTGTTTTAATGCTGGCCGAGAACACTGAAGCTTTCTTT.